These 27 T cell receptor beta chains originate from one sample sequenced in a study of T-cell memory formation after mild COVID-19. TCRdb re-called the 5' RACE reads with MiXCR, one entry per CDR3 protein. The sample lists 340,000 or so distinct CDR3 sequences, 13% occurring once. Material: PBMCs or a T cell subset sorted from them (not recorded which). The source of these receptors is a young man who had mild COVID-19 (a few samples of this study predate the infection). Cell type and time point are not known.

This clonotype was observed once. The chain recombines TRBV15 with TRBJ2-2; 8 bases agree with TRBD1. V lost 5 bases and J lost 6; bases outside the gene matches: 8. This CDR3 comprises 15 residues. Germline V gene data show CDR1 as LNHNV and CDR2 as YYDKDF (reference sequence). CDR3 loop: CATSGHGQGAGELFF. The CDR3 bases are TGTGCCACCAGCGGACATGGACAGGGTGCCGGGGAGCTGTTTTTT.

The V call is TRBV5-1, the J call TRBJ2-1; 8 nucleotides align to TRBD2. Germline loops: CDR1 SGHRS, CDR2 YFSETQ. J gave up 4 bases and V 4 bases, and 10 bases lay outside the gene matches. CDR3 size: 16 residues. This CDR3 is CASSQTPGLEYNEQFF. The DNA of the CDR3 is TGCGCCAGCAGCCAAACACCGGGACTAGAGTACAATGAGCAGTTCTTC.

This clonotype came up many times. The V and J genes are TRBV6-1 and TRBJ2-1; D is undetermined. The CDR3 loop spans 12 amino acids. V dropped 5 bases and J dropped 5 bases, with 7 bases sitting between them. The V gene's germline CDR1 is MNHNS and CDR2 SASEGT. In DNA, the CDR3 is TGTGCCAGCAGTCCGAGGAACAATGAGCAGTTCTTC. Translating it yields CASSPRNNEQFF.

The sample holds a few counts of this clonotype. This chain connects TRBV4-1 to TRBJ2-2; D might be TRBD1 (5 bases). This CDR3 spans 15 amino acids. Germline V CDR1 and CDR2: MGHRA, YSYEKL. Trimming cost V 6 bases and J 3 bases, with 14 bases left between them. The CDR3 spells CASRRTLGDTGELFF. In DNA, the CDR3 is TGCGCCAGCAGACGAACCCTAGGGGACACCGGGGAGCTGTTTTTT.

The table lists this clonotype with a few counts. The chain has TRBV12-3 or TRBV12-4 and TRBJ1-6; possible D gene TRBD1, 6 bases. CDR3 length equals 14 residues. V lost 6 bases and J 7 bases, leaving 13 bases between the germline ends. CDR3 amino acids: CASSRQGNNSPLHF. In DNA form, the CDR3 reads TGTGCCAGCAGCCGCCAGGGGAACAATTCACCCCTCCACTTT.

The gene calls are TRBV20-1 and TRBJ2-1; D remains unclear. V lost 0 bases, J lost 0 bases, and 18 bases lay in between. The CDR3 has 18 residues. CDR1 is DFQATT, CDR2 SNEGSKA, per germline (reference sequence). DNA of the CDR3: TGCAGTGCTAGAGAGTCACAATGGGATTTGAGCTCCTACAATGAGCAGTTCTTC. Its protein product is CSARESQWDLSSYNEQFF.

The table lists this clonotype with a few counts. The genes are TRBV4-3 and TRBJ2-3; D is undetermined. The germline V and J ends were trimmed by 1 base and 7 bases, with 15 bases remaining between them. CDR1 is LGHNA and CDR2 is YSLEER in the germline V gene. There are 15 residues in the CDR3. The CDR3 protein is CASSQVLQRGNTQYF. The CDR3 DNA follows: TGCGCCAGCAGCCAAGTCCTCCAGAGAGGAAATACGCAGTATTTT.

The sample holds a few counts of this clonotype. The J gene is TRBJ2-2, the V gene TRBV12-3 or TRBV12-4; D may correspond to TRBD1 or TRBD2 (5 bases each). The CDR3 is made up of 13 amino acids. V lost 4 bases, J lost 6 bases, and 9 bases lay in between. CDR3 bases: TGTGCCAGCAGTTGGTTGGGGGCCGGGGAGCTGTTTTTT. It translates to CASSWLGAGELFF.

The chain carries TRBV7-9 and TRBJ2-5; TRBD2 matches at 8 bases. The CDR3 sequence is 15 residues long. Germline values: CDR1 SEHNR, CDR2 FQNEAQ (reference sequence). The ends lost 5 bases at V and 7 bases at J; junction bases unmatched: 12. The CDR3, as DNA: TGTGCCAGCAGCCCCGGGGGGGGGGCGGCGGTGACCCAGTACTTC. The encoded protein is CASSPGGGAAVTQYF. Supplemented by reference TRBV7-9 and TRBJ2-5, the full variable domain reads DTGVSQNPRHKITKRGQNVTFRCDPISEHNRLYWYRQTLGQGPEFLTYFQNEAQLEKSRLLSDRFSAERPKGSFSTLEIQRTEQGDSAMYLCASSPGGGAAVTQYFGPGTRLLVL.

The table lists this clonotype with a few counts. The CDR3 bases are TGTGCCAGCAGCTTGGTGTCGTTCGGGGCACCCACCGTTAGCACAGATACGCAGTATTTT. Amino acid sequence: CASSLVSFGAPTVSTDTQYF. The chain carries TRBV5-5 and TRBJ2-3; tentatively, D is TRBD1 or TRBD2 (5 bases each). V was cut by 0 bases and J by 0 bases, with 23 bases left in between. The CDR3 contains 20 residues. Germline V gives CDR1 SGHKS, CDR2 YYEKEE (reference sequence). Based on the CDR3 plus reference TRBV5-5 and TRBJ2-3, the full variable domain is DAGVTQSPTHLIKTRGQQVTLRCSPISGHKSVSWYQQVLGQGPQFIFQYYEKEERGRGNFPDRFSARQFPNYSSELNVNALLLGDSALYLCASSLVSFGAPTVSTDTQYFGPGTRLTVL.

The chain couples TRBV7-2 to TRBJ1-2, with D unresolved. V was cut by 5 bases and J by 4 bases, with 14 bases left in between. The CDR3 loop spans 14 amino acids. The V gene's germline CDR1 is SGHTA and CDR2 FQGNSA. CDR3 coding DNA: TGTGCCAGCAGCGGGCAGCTCTTGGGCTATGGCTACACCTTC. Protein product: CASSGQLLGYGYTF. The full variable domain, rest sourced from reference TRBV7-2 and TRBJ1-2, is GAGVSQSPSNKVTEKGKDVELRCDPISGHTALYWYRQSLGQGLEFLIYFQGNSAPDKSGLPSDRFSAERTGGSVSTLTIQRTQQEDSAVYLCASSGQLLGYGYTFGSGTRLTVV.

This clonotype turned up a few times. The chain uses TRBV7-9 and TRBJ2-3; D call uncertain. The CDR3 length is 14 residues. The germline gives CDR1 SEHNR, CDR2 FQNEAQ (reference sequence). V gave up 2 bases and J gave up 2 bases, with 8 bases separating them. The CDR3 bases are TGTGCCAGCAGCTTATTGCCAGACACAGATACGCAGTATTTT. Protein product: CASSLLPDTDTQYF.

This clonotype was detected only a few times. The chain employs TRBV3-1 and TRBJ2-1; 9 nucleotides match TRBD1. V dropped 6 bases and J dropped 5; count of bases not matched to a gene: 5. CDR3 size: 14 residues. CDR1 LGHDT and CDR2 YNNKEL come from the germline V gene (reference sequence). The CDR3 here is CASRQGAGHNEQFF. The CDR3 nucleotides are TGTGCCAGCAGACAGGGGGCAGGCCACAATGAGCAGTTCTTC.

Ten or more counts support this clonotype. The rearrangement links TRBV10-3 to TRBJ1-1, with a tentative D call TRBD1 (5 bases). The V end lost 6 bases, the J end lost 0 bases, and 8 bases lay between the germline ends. CDR3 size: 13 residues. Germline CDR1 and CDR2: ENHRY and SYGVKD. CDR3 in amino acids: CAIRETVNTEAFF. DNA for the CDR3: TGTGCCATCAGGGAGACAGTGAACACTGAAGCTTTCTTT.

This clonotype turned up a few times. The chain is built from TRBV7-9 and TRBJ1-1; D is possibly TRBD1 (5 bases). The CDR3 consists of 14 residues. From germline, CDR1 is SEHNR and CDR2 FQNEAQ (reference sequence). Trimming pared 5 bases from V and 6 bases from J, leaving 16 bases between. The CDR3 spells CASSLLRVGAEAFF. Here the CDR3 DNA reads TGTGCCAGCAGCCTACTTCGGGTGGGGGCTGAAGCTTTCTTT.

The genes are TRBV10-3 and TRBJ2-7; 7 nucleotides align to TRBD1. There are 14 residues in the CDR3. Germline CDR1 and CDR2: ENHRY and SYGVKD. Trimming removed 10 bases from V and 0 bases from J; junction bases left unmatched: 9. CDR3 sequence (DNA): TGTGCCAGCCGGGGACAGCGAATCTCCTACGAGCAGTACTTC. Translation: CASRGQRISYEQYF.

This clonotype was recorded a few times. V usage is TRBV6-5 and J usage is TRBJ2-3; TRBD2 is a possible D gene (6 bases). The CDR3 runs 14 residues. Between the trimmed V and J ends, which lost 10 bases and 0 bases, there was a span of 14 bases. Germline loops: CDR1 MNHEY, CDR2 SVGAGI. In DNA form, the CDR3 reads TGTGCCACCCGGAGGGGCGGTAGCACAGATACGCAGTATTTT. It yields the protein CATRRGGSTDTQYF.

The J gene is TRBJ1-1, the V gene TRBV6-6; 7 positions agree with TRBD1. CDR1 is MNHNY and CDR2 is SVGAGI in the germline V gene (reference sequence). The CDR3 spans 10 residues. V trimming: 8 bases; J trimming: 10 bases; junction bases outside the gene matches: 4. The CDR3 sequence is CASAPGGAFF. The CDR3 nucleotides read TGTGCCAGCGCCCCAGGGGGAGCTTTCTTT.

This clonotype appeared a few times. CDR3: CASSLSSPGNQPQHF. The CDR3 DNA is TGTGCCAGCAGTCTGAGTAGCCCGGGAAATCAGCCCCAGCATTTT. The chain uses TRBV12-3 or TRBV12-4 and TRBJ1-5; D gene ambiguous. Trimming took off 5 bases at V and 4 bases at J, with 15 bases between the two ends. The CDR3 runs 15 residues.

The V and J genes are TRBV7-2 and TRBJ1-2, with a tentative D call TRBD1 (5 bases). Germline V gives CDR1 SGHTA, CDR2 FQGNSA. Trimming took off 4 bases at V and 10 bases at J, with 10 bases between the two ends. The CDR3 is made up of 11 amino acids. The CDR3 reads CASSSTRVYTF. The CDR3 DNA is TGTGCCAGCAGCTCCACCAGGGTCTACACCTTC.

The genes are TRBV20-1 and TRBJ2-7; TRBD1 matches at 8 bases. The CDR3 extends over 15 amino acids. Germline V lookup: CDR1 DFQATT, CDR2 SNEGSKA (reference sequence). Unmatched junction bases numbered 6, after V lost 0 bases and J lost 2 bases. The CDR3 nucleotides are TGCAGTGCTAGAGATAGGGACAGGTGGGCCTACGAGCAGTACTTC. Translating gives CSARDRDRWAYEQYF.

This sequence joins TRBV12-3 or TRBV12-4 and TRBJ2-5; a possible D gene is TRBD2 (5 bases). Trimming removed 6 bases at V and 3 bases at J, with 11 bases between. The CDR3 extends over 13 amino acids. Written as DNA, the CDR3 is TGTGCCAGCAGCCCCACTAGAAAAGAGACCCAGTACTTC. Its translation is CASSPTRKETQYF.

The chain carries TRBV3-1 and TRBJ2-1; the D gene is possibly TRBD1 (6 bases). V lost 0 bases and J 0 bases, leaving 6 bases between the germline ends. This CDR3 region has 15 residues. CDR1 and CDR2 (germline): LGHDT, YNNKEL (reference sequence). The CDR3 DNA follows: TGTGCCAGCAGCCAAGAGGGGGCCTCCTACAATGAGCAGTTCTTC. This encodes CASSQEGASYNEQFF.

The chain links TRBV11-2 to TRBJ2-1; TRBD2 agrees at 8 bases. The CDR3 runs to 16 residues. Germline V gene data show CDR1 as SGHAT and CDR2 as FQNNGV. V lost 1 base, J lost 3 bases, and 5 bases stayed unmatched. CDR3: CASSLGPGLDYNEQFF. The CDR3 DNA is TGTGCCAGCAGCTTAGGCCCGGGACTAGACTACAATGAGCAGTTCTTC.

This clonotype was detected a few times. The chain links TRBV5-1 to TRBJ1-6; tentative D call: TRBD1 (5 bases). The V end was cut by 2 bases, the J end by 9 bases, with 15 bases between. The CDR3 is 15 amino acids. Germline CDR1 is SGHRS and CDR2 is YFSETQ. CDR3 in amino acids: CASSLQDYNTSPLHF. The DNA of the CDR3 is TGCGCCAGCAGCTTACAGGACTACAATACTTCACCCCTCCACTTT.

This clonotype was counted a few times. The genes are TRBV6-2 or TRBV6-3 and TRBJ2-4, with D unresolved. The V and J ends lost 6 bases and 3 bases respectively, with 9 bases between them. This CDR3 is built from 13 residues. CDR1 is MNHEY, CDR2 SVGEGT, per germline. The CDR3 sequence: CASRIHGKNIQYF. The CDR3 DNA reads TGTGCCAGCAGGATCCATGGCAAAAACATTCAGTACTTC.

The chain uses TRBV7-2 and TRBJ1-3; 7 bases match TRBD1. Germline CDR1 and CDR2: SGHTA and FQGNSA. V was pared by 3 bases and J by 2 bases, with 7 bases of the junction left unmatched. The CDR3 extends over 16 amino acids. The CDR3 protein is CASSFASTGAGNTIYF. For the CDR3, the DNA is TGTGCCAGCAGCTTTGCGTCTACAGGGGCTGGAAACACCATATATTTT.